Listed below are T cell receptor beta chains from one sample, sequenced in a study of T cell responses to AZD1222 COVID-19 vaccine. Only in-frame clones appear in the TCRdb table, and some are missing; sequencing was by immunoSEQ multiplex PCR. The sample consists of around 84,000 clones, 92% of them appearing once. The specimen comprised peripheral blood, sampled on day 0 of MenACWY control vaccination. These receptors were taken from an adult in good health. Each CDR3 is given with its conserved first and last residue. A D gene is named only where the DNA matches it firmly.

j_call,d_call,v_call,cdr3_nt,cdr3_aa
TRBJ1-2,TRBD1,TRBV5-1,TGCGCCAGCAGCTTGGGCCAGGGGGTCTATGGCTACACCTTC,CASSLGQGVYGYTF
TRBJ2-7,TRBD1,TRBV6-6,TGTGCCAGCACCGTCCGAAGGACAGGCACCTACGAGCAGTACTTC,CASTVRRTGTYEQYF
TRBJ2-3,TRBD2,TRBV27,TGTGCCAGCAGTTTGGGAGAAATCAGCGGGGGGCGTGGCACAGATACGCAGTATTTT,CASSLGEISGGRGTDTQYF
TRBJ2-1,TRBD2,TRBV9,TGTGCCAGCAGCGTAGCCGGGACTAGTCTTGAGCAGTTCTTC,CASSVAGTSLEQFF
TRBJ2-3,TRBD2,TRBV9,TGTGCCAGCAAAGCGGGAGTTTCAGATACGCAGTATTTT,CASKAGVSDTQYF
TRBJ2-3,-,TRBV5-1,TGCGCCAGCAGCATTGGGCATCTAGCGATTAGCACAGATACGCAGTATTTT,CASSIGHLAISTDTQYF
TRBJ1-5,TRBD1,TRBV6-2/TRBV6-3,TGTGCCAGCAGCCAACGAATGGGGACAGGGCACAATCAGCCCCAGCATTTT,CASSQRMGTGHNQPQHF
TRBJ2-6,-,TRBV28,TGTGCCAGCAGTTTCCTCTCTGGGGCCAACGTCCTGACTTTC,CASSFLSGANVLTF
TRBJ2-7,-,TRBV7-2,TGTGCCAGCAGCTTATTCTCAGGCAGCCCCTACGAGCAGTACTTC,CASSLFSGSPYEQYF
TRBJ2-5,-,TRBV5-1,TGCGCCAGCAGCTTGGTTGGCAGCGCCCGGGGCCAAGAGACCCAGTACTTC,CASSLVGSARGQETQYF